Below, one TCR beta chain is given with its context. Its target is not known. The gene names here belong to mouse. The CDR3 end is not reached by the read, which stops 1 residue before it; the germline J gene fills it in. CDR3 length equals 13 residues. Germline V CDR1 and CDR2: NNHNN, SYGAGS (reference sequence). Trimming at V came to 5 bases and at J to 2 bases, leaving 0 bases not matched to a gene. This entry belongs to a study of tissue T cells after allogeneic stem cell transplantation. General observations from the study: Across patients, clones rarely overlapped, yet motif clusters were shared tissue-specifically.

The time point was: mouse harvest day 14 after allogeneic transplant. Mouse grafts combined 10^7 T-cell-depleted bone marrow cells with 10^6 splenic CD5+ T cells. B6 (H2b) cells into BALB/c (H2d) mice; tissues taken at day 7 or 14. Produced via immunoSEQ multiplex PCR; TCRdb's table is partial and in-frame only. This table holds about 3,000 clones, roughly 48% found once. This TCR was recovered from a female BALB/c mouse given C57BL/6 T cells with graft-versus-host disease after an allogeneic hematopoietic cell transplant. The sample consisted of gut tissue. The V call is TRBV13-2, the J call TRBJ1-2; TRBD1 agrees at 10 bases. The CDR3 DNA, read in part, is TGTGCCAGCGGGACAGGGGGCAACTCCGACTACACC. This translates into CASGTGGNSDYT. The full CDR3 protein reads CASGTGGNSDYTF.